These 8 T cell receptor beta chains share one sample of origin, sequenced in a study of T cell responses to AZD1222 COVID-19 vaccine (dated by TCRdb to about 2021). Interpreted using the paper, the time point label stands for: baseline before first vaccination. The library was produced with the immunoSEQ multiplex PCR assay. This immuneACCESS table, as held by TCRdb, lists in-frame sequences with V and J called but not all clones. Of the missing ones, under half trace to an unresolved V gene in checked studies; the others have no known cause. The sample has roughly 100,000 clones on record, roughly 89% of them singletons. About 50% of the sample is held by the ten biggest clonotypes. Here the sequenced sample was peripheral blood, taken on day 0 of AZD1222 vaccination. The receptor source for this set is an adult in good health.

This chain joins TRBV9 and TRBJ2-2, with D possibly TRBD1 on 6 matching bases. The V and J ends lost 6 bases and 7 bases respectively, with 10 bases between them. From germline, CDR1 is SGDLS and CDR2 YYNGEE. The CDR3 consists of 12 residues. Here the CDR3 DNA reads TGTGCCAGCACCTCACAGGGCGGGGAGCTGTTTTTT. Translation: CASTSQGGELFF.

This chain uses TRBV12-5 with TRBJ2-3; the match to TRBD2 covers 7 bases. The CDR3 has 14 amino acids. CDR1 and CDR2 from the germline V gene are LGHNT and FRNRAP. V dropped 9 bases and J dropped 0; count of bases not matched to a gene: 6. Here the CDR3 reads CASAWRESTDTQYF. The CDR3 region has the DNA TGTGCTAGCGCATGGCGGGAGAGCACAGATACGCAGTATTTT. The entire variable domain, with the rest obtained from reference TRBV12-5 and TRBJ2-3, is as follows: DARVTQTPRHKVTEMGQEVTMRCQPILGHNTVFWYRQTMMQGLELLAYFRNRAPLDDSGMPKDRFSAEMPDATLATLKIQPSEPRDSAVYFCASAWRESTDTQYFGPGTRLTVL.

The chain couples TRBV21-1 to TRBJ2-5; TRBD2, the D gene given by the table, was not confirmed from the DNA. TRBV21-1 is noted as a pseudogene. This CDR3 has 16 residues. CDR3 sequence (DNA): TGTGCCAGCAGCAAACCGGGAGGGGGCTGGGGAGAGACCCAGTACTTC. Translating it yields CASSKPGGGWGETQYF.

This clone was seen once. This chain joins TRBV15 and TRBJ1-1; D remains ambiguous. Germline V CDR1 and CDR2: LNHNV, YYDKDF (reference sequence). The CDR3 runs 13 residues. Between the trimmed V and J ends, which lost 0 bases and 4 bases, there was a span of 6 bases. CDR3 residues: CATSRESTTEAFF. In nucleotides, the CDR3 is TGTGCCACCAGCAGAGAGTCGACCACTGAAGCTTTCTTT.

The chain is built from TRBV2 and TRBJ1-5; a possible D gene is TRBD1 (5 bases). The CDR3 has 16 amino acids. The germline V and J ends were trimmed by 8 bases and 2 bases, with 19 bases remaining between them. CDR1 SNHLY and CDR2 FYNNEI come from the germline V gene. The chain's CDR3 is CASVRDGISGNQPQHF. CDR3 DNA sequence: TGTGCCAGCGTCCGGGACGGTATTTCGGGCAATCAGCCCCAGCATTTT. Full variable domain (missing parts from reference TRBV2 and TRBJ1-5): EPEVTQTPSHQVTQMGQEVILRCVPISNHLYFYWYRQILGQKVEFLVSFYNNEISEKSEIFDDQFSVERPDGSNFTLKIRSTKLEDSAMYFCASVRDGISGNQPQHFGDGTRLSIL.

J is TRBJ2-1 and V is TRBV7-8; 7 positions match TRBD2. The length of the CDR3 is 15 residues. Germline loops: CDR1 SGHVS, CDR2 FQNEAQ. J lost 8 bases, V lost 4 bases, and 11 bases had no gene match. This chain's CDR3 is CASSSTGRGIDEQFF. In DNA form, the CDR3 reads TGTGCCAGCAGCTCCACTGGGAGGGGTATAGATGAGCAGTTCTTC.

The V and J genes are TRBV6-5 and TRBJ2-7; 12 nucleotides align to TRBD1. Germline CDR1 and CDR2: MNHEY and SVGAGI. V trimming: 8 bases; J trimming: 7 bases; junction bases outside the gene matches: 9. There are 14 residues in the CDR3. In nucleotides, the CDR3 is TGTGCCAGCCGCGGGACAGGGGGCCCAGCGGAGCAGTACTTC. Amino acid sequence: CASRGTGGPAEQYF.

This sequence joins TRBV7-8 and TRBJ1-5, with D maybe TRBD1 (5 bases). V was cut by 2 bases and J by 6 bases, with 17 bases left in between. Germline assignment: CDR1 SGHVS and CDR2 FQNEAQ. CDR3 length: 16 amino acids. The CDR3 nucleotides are TGTGCCAGCAGCTTAAGTCCCCTCAGGGATGGTCAGCCCCAGCATTTT. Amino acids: CASSLSPLRDGQPQHF.